This entry features one T cell receptor (beta chain) sequence. The target antigen is unknown. This sample was included in a study of T cell responses to AZD1222 COVID-19 vaccine. Germline lookup yields CDR1 SGHRS and CDR2 YFSETQ. V lost 3 bases and J lost 2; bases outside the gene matches: 7. The CDR3 is made up of 16 amino acids. Libraries were prepared by immunoSEQ multiplex PCR; TCRdb keeps only in-frame clonotypes and omits some of them. The sample carries under 150,000 clones, 70% to 90% recorded once. Study-wide findings and caveats: Among spike-specific TCRs, nearly half reportedly target unmutated variant regions. Elevations in Spike-specific TCR breadth and depth followed administration of two AZD1222 doses.

The sample in question was peripheral blood, obtained on day 0 of AZD1222 vaccination. The rearrangement joins TRBV5-1 to TRBJ2-1; TRBD2 matches at 8 bases. The receptor was derived from an adult in good health. In nucleotides, the CDR3 is TGCGCCAGCAGCTCGGCCGGGACTAGGACCTACAATGAGCAGTTCTTC. As protein: CASSSAGTRTYNEQFF.